This T cell receptor beta chain was identified in a study of OX40 agonist ivuxolimab in advanced cancers. Study-level background: Treatment received earlier with anti-PD-1, anti-PD-L1 or anti-CTLA-4 agents was allowed, and approximately 40% had some.

Using immunoSEQ multiplex PCR, the repertoire was profiled, and TCRdb retains in-frame clones only, with some absent. The sample holds roughly 100,000 clones, 90% seen once. With baseline, cycle 4 day 1, and cycle 7 day 1 as timepoints, blood was sampled. The V gene's germline CDR1 is MDHEN and CDR2 SYDVKM. The CDR3 is 19 amino acids. J lost 3 bases, V lost 6 bases, and 16 bases had no gene match. V and J are TRBV28 and TRBJ2-1; 11 bases line up with TRBD2. This clonotype was sampled from an adult with an advanced solid tumor such as melanoma, head and neck, liver or kidney cancer. Here the sequenced sample was CD4+ or CD8+ T cells sorted from blood, taken in a trial of the OX40 agonist ivuxolimab. The CDR3 loop is CASSLTLLGTSGIYNEQFF. CDR3 nucleotides: TGTGCCAGCAGCCTGACGCTATTAGGGACTAGCGGAATCTACAATGAGCAGTTCTTC.